Shown below are 6 T cell receptor beta chains from a single sample sequenced in a study of blood T cells in healthy people across ages. With a J-beta primer mix and a sample-barcoded 5' primer, a second PCR ran about 7 to 12 cycles. TCRdb processed the 5' RACE reads anew with MiXCR; each CDR3 protein has one entry. The data contain 650,000 to 800,000 distinct CDR3 sequences, roughly 44% of them singletons. The sequencing input was blood. Receptors originate from a man in his fifties or sixties in good health.

This clonotype was seen more than once but under ten times. The J gene is TRBJ2-1, the V gene TRBV20-1; possible D gene TRBD1, 5 bases. CDR1 is DFQATT, CDR2 SNEGSKA, per germline (reference sequence). The V end lost 4 bases, the J end lost 3 bases, and 13 bases lay between the germline ends. The CDR3 has 14 amino acids. Here the CDR3 DNA reads TGCAGTGCTATCAGGGCAGGAATCTACAATGAGCAGTTCTTC. As protein: CSAIRAGIYNEQFF.

The chain links TRBV5-6 to TRBJ1-5, with D possibly matching TRBD1 (6 bases). Germline-derived CDR1 and CDR2 are SGHDT and YYEEEE. The CDR3 contains 15 residues. V was clipped by 4 bases and J by 7 bases, with 18 bases between them. CDR3: CASSRRGSGVQPQHF. The CDR3 nucleotides read TGTGCCAGCAGCCGTAGGGGGAGTGGGGTCCAGCCCCAGCATTTT.

The chain uses TRBV7-2 and TRBJ1-2; 12 bases are a match to TRBD1. Germline-derived CDR1 and CDR2 are SGHTA and FQGNSA. CDR3 size: 15 residues. Losses at the gene ends were 4 bases for V and 7 bases for J; bases not matched to a gene: 7. The CDR3 reads CASSSVGTGGFGYTF. The DNA of the CDR3 is TGTGCCAGCAGCTCGGTTGGGACAGGGGGCTTTGGCTACACCTTC.

This chain uses TRBV2 with TRBJ2-7; TRBD2 matches 8 bases. Germline assignment: CDR1 SNHLY and CDR2 FYNNEI. Losses at the gene ends were 5 bases for V and 6 bases for J; bases not matched to a gene: 9. CDR3 length equals 14 residues. CDR3: CASSPWRGESEQYF. The CDR3 region has the DNA TGTGCCAGCAGTCCCTGGCGGGGGGAAAGCGAGCAGTACTTC. The full variable domain, in which reference TRBV2 and TRBJ2-7 provide the parts outside the CDR3, is EPEVTQTPSHQVTQMGQEVILRCVPISNHLYFYWYRQILGQKVEFLVSFYNNEISEKSEIFDDQFSVERPDGSNFTLKIRSTKLEDSAMYFCASSPWRGESEQYFGPGTRLTVT.

The table lists this clonotype with a few counts. The chain has TRBV12-3 or TRBV12-4 and TRBJ2-3, with 10 bases that match TRBD2. The CDR3 is made up of 16 amino acids. Trimming took 3 bases from V and 6 from J; bases not matched to a gene: 9. CDR3 in DNA: TGTGCCAGCAGTTTCCCCAGCGGGGGGGCCCGGGATACGCAGTATTTT. Amino acids: CASSFPSGGARDTQYF.

This chain links TRBV10-3 with TRBJ1-6, with D maybe TRBD1 (5 bases). The germline V gene encodes CDR1 ENHRY and CDR2 SYGVKD. V shed 6 bases and J shed 7 bases, with 16 bases lying between them. This CDR3 has 15 amino acids. The CDR3 here is CAISQSPGSNSPLHF. In DNA, the CDR3 is TGTGCCATCAGCCAGTCCCCAGGGTCCAATTCACCCCTCCACTTT.